This entry concerns a single TCR beta chain. Its antigen is undetermined. This specimen belongs to a study of vaccination and CD4 T cells after COVID-19. Study information: Post-vaccine specimens were obtained a median about 73 days after dose two (range 14 to 241).

Germline V CDR1 and CDR2: SNHLY, FYNNEI. V lost 5 bases and J lost 3, with 11 bases in between. The CDR3 sequence is 14 residues long. The treatment is: approximately 9-day PBMC culture with coronavirus spike peptide pools or control peptides (ViraFEST assay). Per well, some 2 million PBMCs were cultured in the presence of 9 to 10 IU/ml IL-2 and around 9.5 ug/ml peptide pools. Cultured CD4+ T-cell DNA underwent Oncomine TCR Beta short-read sequencing. TCRdb re-called the PCR reads through MiXCR, storing one row per CDR3 protein. The top ten hold around 32% of the sample, which has 10,000 to 13,000 distinct CDR3 sequences, around 60% seen once.

Sequencing input: CD4+ T cells from blood, cultured in vitro. This clonotype was obtained from a human donor who had recovered from COVID-19. V and J are TRBV2 and TRBJ1-5; D is perhaps TRBD1 (5 bases). The CDR3 protein is CASSPDRNNQPQHF. CDR3 coding DNA: TGTGCCAGCAGTCCCGACAGAAACAATCAGCCCCAGCATTTT.